The 20 T cell receptor beta chains presented below share a single source sample, sequenced in a study of Graves' ophthalmopathy and Graves' hyperthyroidism. The TCR beta CDR3 regions underwent amplification from RNA transcripts. HTBI primers primed a first-round RT-PCR, and a second-round multiplex PCR followed. TCRdb fed the multiplex PCR reads into MiXCR, producing one record per CDR3 protein. The sample consists of around 470,000 distinct CDR3 sequences, over 13% of them appearing once. What was sequenced was blood. The receptors here all came from a woman in her thirties with Graves' ophthalmopathy.

This clonotype was picked up many times. This rearrangement joins TRBV6-4 to TRBJ2-5, with D perhaps matching TRBD1 (5 bases). The V gene lost 10 bases and the J gene lost 5 bases, with 20 bases spanning the gap. Looked up from germline, CDR1 is MRHNA and CDR2 is SNTAGT. There are 14 residues in the CDR3. Here the CDR3 DNA reads TGTGCCACCCGCGGTCGACAGAGGATGGAGACCCAGTACTTC. The encoded protein is CATRGRQRMETQYF.

This clonotype was observed many times. The rearrangement joins TRBV20-1 to TRBJ1-2; D is perhaps TRBD1 (6 bases). Germline CDR1 is DFQATT and CDR2 is SNEGSKA (reference sequence). The CDR3 has 18 residues. V was trimmed by 0 bases and J by 5 bases, leaving 25 bases between them. CDR3 sequence (DNA): TGCAGTGCTAGAGAGCCCCTACTCACAACAGGGCCCTCTTATGGCTACACCTTC. It translates to CSAREPLLTTGPSYGYTF.

This clonotype has at least ten counts. This chain links TRBV6-1 with TRBJ2-7, with TRBD2 as a possible D gene (5 bases). The CDR3 is made up of 14 amino acids. Germline loops: CDR1 MNHNS, CDR2 SASEGT. The V end lost 4 bases, the J end lost 0 bases, and 10 bases lay between the germline ends. CDR3: CASSAEGSSYEQYF. In DNA form, the CDR3 reads TGTGCCAGCAGTGCTGAGGGAAGCTCCTACGAGCAGTACTTC.

The rearrangement joins TRBV6-2 or TRBV6-3 to TRBJ2-3, with 10 nucleotides matching TRBD2. This CDR3 region has 13 residues. The germline V gene encodes CDR1 MNHEY and CDR2 SVGEGT. V trimming: 9 bases; J trimming: 3 bases; junction bases outside the gene matches: 3. For the CDR3, the DNA is TGTGCCAGTGGGACTAGCGAGACAGATACGCAGTATTTT. This translates into CASGTSETDTQYF.

This clonotype was counted many times. V usage is TRBV6-1 and J usage is TRBJ1-6; 7 bases align to TRBD1. Trimming at V came to 10 bases and at J to 9 bases, leaving 6 bases not matched to a gene. The CDR3 extends over 12 amino acids. Germline CDR1 is MNHNS and CDR2 is SASEGT. Here the CDR3 reads CATRQGGSPLHF. The CDR3 DNA reads TGTGCCACCCGACAGGGAGGTTCACCCCTCCACTTT.

CDR3 DNA sequence: TGTGCCAGCTCACCAGGTCCTAGAGGCTTCTCTGGAAACACCATATATTTT. It is translated as CASSPGPRGFSGNTIYF. V gene TRBV18 combines with J gene TRBJ1-3; D not certain. Trimming stripped 2 bases from V and 0 bases from J, with 14 bases between. CDR1 is KGHSH and CDR2 is LQKENI in the germline V gene. The CDR3 spans 17 residues.

The sample holds many counts of this clonotype. The chain recombines TRBV6-1 with TRBJ1-2; D call uncertain. V lost 5 bases, J lost 4 bases, and 17 bases lay in between. The CDR3 length is 15 residues. Germline values: CDR1 MNHNS, CDR2 SASEGT. The CDR3 DNA is TGTGCCAGCAGTCCAGCAGACCGAAGTTTCTATGGCTACACCTTC. Translated: CASSPADRSFYGYTF.

The chain recombines TRBV6-1 with TRBJ2-5, with TRBD2 identical over 9 bases. Germline V gene sequence: CDR1 MNHNS, CDR2 SASEGT. CDR3 length: 16 residues. Trimming cost V 6 bases and J 0 bases; bases outside gene matches: 8. The CDR3: CASRVYLAGNQETQYF. The DNA for the CDR3 is TGTGCCAGCAGAGTATATCTAGCGGGAAACCAAGAGACCCAGTACTTC.

In the case of this clonotype: A much larger clone differs by one base, so this may be a read error. This chain links TRBV4-1 with TRBJ2-5, with 8 bases aligning to TRBD2. The germline CDR1 and CDR2 sequences are MGHRA and YSYEKL. The CDR3 is 17 amino acids. The V and J ends lost 3 bases and 3 bases, in that order; junction bases with no gene match: 12. The CDR3 is CASSQALAEAIEETQYF. The CDR3 DNA follows: TGCGCCAGCAGCCAGGCACTAGCGGAAGCAATAGAAGAGACCCAGTACTTC.

This clonotype was picked up many times. The rearrangement joins TRBV10-2 to TRBJ1-1; D might be TRBD1 (6 bases). Germline lookup yields CDR1 WSHSY and CDR2 SAAADI. This CDR3 has 16 residues. The V and J ends lost 3 bases and 5 bases respectively, with 19 bases between them. The CDR3 DNA is TGCGCCAGCAGTGACAGGGGACATCTAAAGATGACTGAAGCTTTCTTT. This codes for CASSDRGHLKMTEAFF.

About this clonotype: This may come from a read error, since a much larger clone is one base off. The chain is built from TRBV12-3 or TRBV12-4 and TRBJ1-1; no definite D call. The CDR3 sequence is 15 residues long. V was clipped by 0 bases and J by 3 bases, with 11 bases between them. The CDR3 loop is CASSLAFADHTEAFF. The CDR3, as DNA: TGTGCCAGCAGTTTAGCGTTTGCGGATCACACTGAAGCTTTCTTT.

At least ten counts were recorded for this clonotype. The chain couples TRBV6-4 to TRBJ1-5; possible D gene TRBD1, 6 bases. Trimming cost V 2 bases and J 4 bases, with 15 bases left between them. Germline loops: CDR1 MRHNA, CDR2 SNTAGT. The CDR3 is 16 residues long. CDR3 in amino acids: CASSDTGGGRNQPQHF. The CDR3 region has the DNA TGTGCCAGCAGTGACACGGGAGGGGGACGGAATCAGCCCCAGCATTTT.

This clonotype appeared many times. The J gene is TRBJ2-7, the V gene TRBV20-1, with TRBD1 matching 7 bases. Unmatched junction bases numbered 8, after V lost 6 bases and J lost 6 bases. CDR3 length: 12 amino acids. Germline lookup yields CDR1 DFQATT and CDR2 SNEGSKA (reference sequence). The CDR3: CSAQGQLGEQYF. In nucleotides, the CDR3 is TGCAGTGCGCAGGGACAGTTGGGCGAGCAGTACTTC.

This clonotype was observed a handful of times. The chain recombines TRBV30 with TRBJ1-5; D ambiguous. The ends were cut back, 3 bases at V and 0 bases at J, with 9 bases in the middle. The CDR3 extends over 14 amino acids. Germline V CDR1 and CDR2: GTSNPN, SVGIG (reference sequence). CDR3 sequence: CAWRPRVSNQPQHF. DNA for the CDR3: TGTGCCTGGAGGCCCCGGGTTAGCAATCAGCCCCAGCATTTT.

The sample holds many counts of this clonotype. CDR3 residues: CASSLARPDLGGAGELFF. In nucleotides, the CDR3 is TGTGCCAGCAGCTTAGCGCGTCCGGACCTTGGTGGCGCCGGGGAGCTGTTTTTT. The chain couples TRBV11-1 to TRBJ2-2; D not certain. There are 18 residues in the CDR3. V lost 0 bases, J lost 6 bases, and 20 bases lay in between. From germline, CDR1 is SGHAT and CDR2 FQDESV (reference sequence).

This clonotype showed up many times. The rearrangement links TRBV7-9 to TRBJ1-2; no firm D call. The germline V and J ends were trimmed by 7 bases and 0 bases, with 6 bases remaining between them. The CDR3 is 12 residues long. Germline CDR1 is SEHNR and CDR2 is FQNEAQ (reference sequence). The CDR3 sequence is CASTGPNYGYTF. The CDR3 DNA reads as TGTGCCAGCACTGGACCTAACTATGGCTACACCTTC.

This clonotype occurred many times. The chain uses TRBV11-2 and TRBJ2-5, with 8 bases fitting TRBD1. Looked up from germline, CDR1 is SGHAT and CDR2 is FQNNGV. The trim removed 5 bases at V and 5 bases at J, leaving 7 bases unmatched. The CDR3 runs 14 residues. CDR3 coding DNA: TGTGCCAGCAGCCCACAGGGGGTTCAGGAGACCCAGTACTTC. As protein: CASSPQGVQETQYF.

This clonotype was detected many times. The genes are TRBV12-3 or TRBV12-4 and TRBJ2-7; D remains unclear. CDR3 size: 13 residues. The V gene lost 0 bases and the J gene lost 3 bases, with 6 bases spanning the gap. The CDR3 DNA reads TGTGCCAGCAGTTTAGCGCTCCGCTACGAGCAGTACTTC. It codes for CASSLALRYEQYF.

This clonotype was seen a few times. A much larger clone lies one base from this, so it may be a read error. The chain carries TRBV12-3 or TRBV12-4 and TRBJ2-2; a possible D gene is TRBD2 (5 bases). CDR3 length: 13 residues. DNA for the CDR3: TGTGCCAGCAGTTTAGAGGGATACGGGGAGCTGTGTTTT. It translates to CASSLEGYGELCF.

Only a few counts were recorded for this clonotype. A much larger clone is a single base away; this may be a read error. The V call is TRBV28, the J call TRBJ2-2, with a weak D call TRBD2 (6 bases). CDR3 length equals 13 residues. The V gene's germline CDR1 is MDHEN and CDR2 SYDVKM. The V end was cut by 11 bases, the J end by 6 bases, with 16 bases between. The CDR3 here is CAGGVHPSGELFF. The CDR3 nucleotides are TGTGCCGGCGGGGTCCATCCCTCCGGGGAGCTGTTTTTT.